What follows are 20 T cell receptor beta chains derived from one specimen sequenced in a study of blood T cell repertoires in COVID-19. Libraries were prepared by immunoSEQ multiplex PCR; TCRdb keeps only in-frame clonotypes and omits some of them. The table has more than 450,000 clones, about 90% seen once. The sample consisted of PBMCs or T cells enriched from blood (not recorded which). The receptors stem from a woman aged 18-30 years who had recovered from COVID-19.

J is TRBJ1-1 and V is TRBV29-1; no reliable D call. The CDR3 is made up of 9 amino acids. V was cut by 4 bases and J by 11 bases, with 8 bases left in between. Germline CDR1 is SQVTM and CDR2 is ANQGSEA. The CDR3 loop is CSVGHPAFF. The CDR3 nucleotides read TGCAGCGTTGGGCATCCGGCTTTCTTT.

J is TRBJ1-4 and V is TRBV19; D might be TRBD1 (5 bases). Germline V lookup: CDR1 LNHDA, CDR2 SQIVND (reference sequence). The CDR3 runs to 14 residues. Trimming took off 9 bases at V and 7 bases at J, with 18 bases between the two ends. CDR3 in DNA: TGTGCCAGCTGGGGCAGGAGGGGCGGTGAAAAACTGTTTTTT. Its translation is CASWGRRGGEKLFF.

The chain combines TRBV9 with TRBJ2-5; possible D gene TRBD1, 6 bases. This CDR3 spans 15 amino acids. CDR1 and CDR2 (germline): SGDLS, YYNGEE. The V gene lost 2 bases and the J gene lost 7 bases, with 18 bases spanning the gap. Written as DNA, the CDR3 is TGTGCCAGCAGCGTTCTCCCCTCAGGGGAAGCGACCCAGTACTTC. It codes for CASSVLPSGEATQYF.

CDR3 sequence: CASSLTGGPSYEQYF. The CDR3 DNA is TGTGCCAGCAGTTTAACAGGGGGCCCTTCCTACGAGCAGTACTTC. The V gene is TRBV28, the J gene TRBJ2-7; TRBD1 matches 9 bases. The CDR3 totals 15 residues. The V and J ends lost 2 bases and 1 base, in that order; junction bases with no gene match: 3. Per germline, CDR1 MDHEN and CDR2 SYDVKM.

The chain recombines TRBV15 with TRBJ2-6, with D possibly matching TRBD2 (6 bases). CDR3 length: 19 residues. Between the trimmed V and J ends, which lost 0 bases and 0 bases, there was a span of 15 bases. Germline loops: CDR1 LNHNV, CDR2 YYDKDF (reference sequence). The CDR3 loop is CATSRDQVGGLSGANVLTF. CDR3 DNA sequence: TGTGCCACCAGCAGAGATCAGGTTGGGGGACTCTCTGGGGCCAACGTCCTGACTTTC.

This chain connects TRBV13 to TRBJ2-7; 8 nucleotides align to TRBD1. Germline CDR1 and CDR2: PRHDT and FYEKMQ (reference sequence). The V gene end was trimmed by 2 bases and the J gene end by 5 bases; junction bases not matched to a gene: 5. This CDR3 comprises 14 residues. CDR3 residues: CASSLRQGTHEQYF. CDR3 in DNA: TGTGCCAGCAGCTTACGACAGGGGACCCACGAGCAGTACTTC.

The genes are TRBV12-5 and TRBJ1-2; D possibly corresponds to TRBD1 (5 bases). This CDR3 region has 16 residues. The V gene lost 0 bases and the J gene lost 4 bases, with 15 bases spanning the gap. The V gene's germline CDR1 is LGHNT and CDR2 FRNRAP. This CDR3 is CASGLVIQAVFYGYTF. CDR3 bases: TGTGCTAGTGGTTTGGTAATACAGGCAGTATTCTATGGCTACACCTTC.

This chain uses TRBV30 with TRBJ1-1, with D tentatively TRBD1 (6 bases). V was trimmed by 1 base and J by 7 bases, leaving 7 bases between them. The CDR3 has 11 residues. In germline, CDR1 is GTSNPN, CDR2 SVGIG (reference sequence). Here the CDR3 DNA reads TGTGCCTGGAGTGAAGGGGGTGAAGCTTTCTTT. This translates into CAWSEGGEAFF. Supplemented by reference TRBV30 and TRBJ1-1, the full variable domain reads SQTIHQWPATLVQPVGSPLSLECTVEGTSNPNLYWYRQAAGRGLQLLFYSVGIGQISSEVPQNLSASRPQDRQFILSSKKLLLSDSGFYLCAWSEGGEAFFGQGTRLTVV.

CDR3 nucleotides: TGCGCCAGCAGGCGGGGACAGGGGGGGTACGAGCAGTACTTC. This sequence encodes CASRRGQGGYEQYF. The chain couples TRBV5-1 to TRBJ2-7; 11 positions match TRBD1. This CDR3 spans 14 amino acids. Germline V CDR1 and CDR2: SGHRS, YFSETQ. J lost 4 bases, V lost 5 bases, and 5 bases had no gene match.

CDR3 amino acids: CASSPSGTEAFF. The CDR3 nucleotides read TGTGCCAGCAGCCCCTCGGGCACTGAAGCTTTCTTT. The chain links TRBV6-5 to TRBJ1-1, with D hard to call. V dropped 6 bases and J dropped 4 bases, with 9 bases sitting between them. The CDR3 contains 12 residues. Germline lookup yields CDR1 MNHEY and CDR2 SVGAGI.

This clone has a single count. The rearrangement joins TRBV27 to TRBJ1-2; 9 positions match TRBD1. With 6 bases clipped from V and 7 bases from J, the junction kept 15 bases outside the gene matches. The CDR3 has 16 amino acids. Germline CDR1 MNHEY, CDR2 SMNVEV (reference sequence). In DNA, the CDR3 is TGTGCCAGCAGCTTTCACCGGGACAGGGAGCGGGGTGGCTACACCTTC. Protein: CASSFHRDRERGGYTF.

The rearrangement joins TRBV24-1 to TRBJ2-2; possibly TRBD1 for D (6 bases). Trimming took off 3 bases at V and 1 base at J, with 11 bases between the two ends. From germline, CDR1 is KGHDR and CDR2 SFDVKD. The CDR3 loop spans 16 amino acids. The CDR3 nucleotides read TGTGCCACCAGTGATAACAGGGTAGGGAACACCGGGGAGCTGTTTTTT. Translation gives CATSDNRVGNTGELFF.

This rearrangement joins TRBV18 to TRBJ1-1; D is uncertain. Trimming removed 1 base from V and 5 bases from J, with 11 bases in between. Germline V gene sequence: CDR1 KGHSH, CDR2 LQKENI. The CDR3 is 14 residues long. As DNA, the CDR3 is TGTGCCAGCTCACCACGGAAGGGAGGGACTGAAGCTTTCTTT. Translated: CASSPRKGGTEAFF.

The genes are TRBV4-2 and TRBJ1-6; the D is unclear. Trimming shortened V by 4 bases and J by 7 bases, and 14 bases separated the two germline ends. The CDR3 is 15 residues long. Germline lookup yields CDR1 LGHNA and CDR2 YNFKEQ. The chain's CDR3 is CASSPETTFNSPLHF. In DNA, the CDR3 is TGTGCCAGCAGCCCGGAGACTACTTTCAATTCACCCCTCCACTTT.

Here the CDR3 reads CASLRGRGPQNTEAFF. For the CDR3, the DNA is TGTGCCAGCTTACGGGGTCGGGGTCCGCAAAACACTGAAGCTTTCTTT. V and J are TRBV18 and TRBJ1-1; D not certain. Germline CDR1 reads KGHSH; CDR2 reads LQKENI. V dropped 7 bases and J dropped 2 bases, with 20 bases sitting between them. The CDR3 has 16 residues.

As DNA, the CDR3 is TGTGCCAGCAGTGAGTCCCGACAGGGCCTTCAGTACTTC. Its translation is CASSESRQGLQYF. V and J are TRBV25-1 and TRBJ2-7; 7 positions agree with TRBD1. The V gene end was trimmed by 3 bases and the J gene end by 10 bases; junction bases not matched to a gene: 9. The CDR3 is 13 residues long. CDR1 and CDR2 from the germline V gene are MGHDK and SYGVNS.

The chain is built from TRBV30 and TRBJ2-5; TRBD2 matches at 10 bases. Germline V CDR1 and CDR2: GTSNPN, SVGIG (reference sequence). This CDR3 is 15 amino acids long. Trimming at V came to 3 bases and at J to 5 bases, leaving 9 bases not matched to a gene. In nucleotides, the CDR3 is TGTGCCTGGAGCTCTGGGACTAGCGCGAGGGAGACCCAGTACTTC. Translated, it gives CAWSSGTSARETQYF.

V gene TRBV9 combines with J gene TRBJ2-1; 7 bases are a match to TRBD2. Unmatched junction bases numbered 9, after V lost 0 bases and J lost 3 bases. Germline-derived CDR1 and CDR2 are SGDLS and YYNGEE. The CDR3 covers 17 residues. The CDR3: CASSVAYGSGDYNEQFF. Here the CDR3 DNA reads TGTGCCAGCAGCGTAGCGTATGGGAGCGGGGACTACAATGAGCAGTTCTTC.

This chain links TRBV4-1 with TRBJ1-5, with D possibly being TRBD1 (5 bases). The CDR3 is 14 amino acids. The germline V gene encodes CDR1 MGHRA and CDR2 YSYEKL. V lost 4 bases to trimming and J lost 5 bases, with 12 bases between them. CDR3 region: CASSRPGFDQPQHF. The CDR3 region has the DNA TGCGCCAGCAGCCGACCAGGGTTCGATCAGCCCCAGCATTTT.

J is TRBJ2-7 and V is TRBV4-2, with D possibly being TRBD2 (5 bases). The CDR3 loop spans 16 amino acids. The germline V gene has CDR1 LGHNA and CDR2 YNFKEQ. V was trimmed by 0 bases and J by 0 bases, leaving 12 bases between them. The CDR3 DNA is TGTGCCAGCAGCCAAGAACAAGGGAGACACTCCTACGAGCAGTACTTC. This sequence encodes CASSQEQGRHSYEQYF.